This passage covers 8 T cell receptor beta chains from one sample sequenced in a study of response to subunit inactivated influenza vaccine. TCRdb itself ran the RT-PCR reads through MiXCR, one entry per CDR3 protein. This table holds about 180,000 distinct CDR3 sequences, around 9% found once. Source: non-naive T cells sorted from PBMCs, taken on the day of vaccination. Source of these receptors: a man aged 50-59 years who received an inactivated influenza vaccine.

This clonotype was seen ten or more times. J is TRBJ2-7 and V is TRBV29-1; TRBD1 matches at 7 bases. Germline loops: CDR1 SQVTM, CDR2 ANQGSEA. This CDR3 has 14 residues. The V and J ends lost 0 bases and 2 bases, in that order; junction bases with no gene match: 4. CDR3 in DNA: TGCAGCGTTGAAGATCGTCAGGGGGCCTACGAGCAGTACTTC. This encodes CSVEDRQGAYEQYF.

The J gene is TRBJ2-1, the V gene TRBV2; D may be TRBD1 (5 bases). V shed 0 bases and J shed 4 bases, with 13 bases lying between them. Germline V gives CDR1 SNHLY, CDR2 FYNNEI. The CDR3 sequence is 16 residues long. The CDR3 nucleotides are TGTGCCAGCAGTGAAGCCCGACAGTTGAGTTACAATGAGCAGTTCTTC. It codes for CASSEARQLSYNEQFF.

The chain combines TRBV4-2 with TRBJ2-2; a possible D gene is TRBD1 (5 bases). The germline CDR1 and CDR2 sequences are LGHNA and YNFKEQ. The CDR3 totals 18 residues. Trimming shortened V by 0 bases and J by 4 bases, and 18 bases separated the two germline ends. CDR3: CASSQEPPGRVTTGELFF. As DNA, the CDR3 is TGTGCCAGCAGCCAAGAACCTCCCGGCAGGGTGACCACCGGGGAGCTGTTTTTT.

The CDR3 coding sequence is TGTGCCAGCAGCCCCGAAGGTAGCGGGAGCGTAGGCGGGGAGCTGTTTTTT. It translates to CASSPEGSGSVGGELFF. The chain uses TRBV3-1 and TRBJ2-2; 9 bases align to TRBD2. V dropped 4 bases and J dropped 7; count of bases not matched to a gene: 13. The CDR3 is 17 residues long. The germline V gene has CDR1 LGHDT and CDR2 YNNKEL (reference sequence).

The gene calls are TRBV4-1 and TRBJ2-5, with a tentative D call TRBD1 (5 bases). The CDR3 is made up of 11 amino acids. V lost 2 bases, J lost 9 bases, and 7 bases lay in between. Per germline, CDR1 MGHRA and CDR2 YSYEKL. CDR3 amino acids: CASSQLGAQYF. The CDR3, as DNA: TGCGCCAGCAGCCAACTAGGGGCCCAGTACTTC.

The sample holds a few counts of this clonotype. The chain carries TRBV7-2 and TRBJ2-5, with a tentative D call TRBD2 (6 bases). The CDR3 is made up of 15 amino acids. Per germline, CDR1 SGHTA and CDR2 FQGNSA. Trimming removed 5 bases at V and 2 bases at J, with 15 bases between. The CDR3 is CASSPVGGKQETQYF. CDR3 sequence (DNA): TGTGCCAGCAGCCCGGTGGGGGGTAAACAAGAGACCCAGTACTTC.

The chain recombines TRBV20-1 with TRBJ1-5; TRBD1 aligns across 7 bases. J gave up 4 bases and V 6 bases, and 15 bases lay outside the gene matches. The CDR3 is 16 amino acids. The V gene's germline CDR1 is DFQATT and CDR2 SNEGSKA (reference sequence). CDR3: CSAINRGRSRNQPQHF. The CDR3 DNA is TGCAGTGCCATAAACAGGGGCCGATCACGAAATCAGCCCCAGCATTTT.

In its sample, this clonotype was seen many times. This CDR3 reads CSVAGGGNTIYF. CDR3 in DNA: TGCAGCGTTGCAGGGGGCGGAAACACCATATATTTT. This chain joins TRBV29-1 and TRBJ1-3; 8 nucleotides match TRBD1. V gave up 4 bases and J gave up 4 bases; unmatched junction bases: 0. Germline V lookup: CDR1 SQVTM, CDR2 ANQGSEA. The CDR3 sequence is 12 residues long.